The 21 T cell receptor beta chains below come from one sample, sequenced in a study of chemoradiotherapy in HPV16-positive cancers. The protocol was immunoSEQ multiplex PCR, while the TCRdb copy is restricted to in-frame clones and leaves out a portion. The data contain about 5,000 clones, more than 85% of them singletons. Sample collection was performed from a patient who underwent chemoradiotherapy. Source of these receptors: a human donor with HPV-associated anogenital cancer.

The chain is built from TRBV28 and TRBJ1-1, with D uncertain. This CDR3 contains 14 residues. Trimming left V 5 bases short and J 4 bases short, with 14 bases between. The germline CDR1 and CDR2 sequences are MDHEN and SYDVKM. CDR3 nucleotides: TGTGCCAGCAGTCCCGCCGGGAGAGGCACTGAAGCTTTCTTT. The encoded protein is CASSPAGRGTEAFF. Supplemented by reference TRBV28 and TRBJ1-1, the full variable domain reads DVKVTQSSRYLVKRTGEKVFLECVQDMDHENMFWYRQDPGLGLRLIYFSYDVKMKEKGDIPEGYSVSREKKERFSLILESASTNQTSMYLCASSPAGRGTEAFFGQGTRLTVV.

The chain carries TRBV28 and TRBJ1-4; D uncertain. The CDR3 is made up of 15 amino acids. Trimming shortened V by 5 bases and J by 0 bases, and 10 bases separated the two germline ends. Per the germline V gene, CDR1 is MDHEN and CDR2 is SYDVKM. The CDR3 DNA reads TGTGCCAGCAGTGGAAAGGACGCAACTAATGAAAAACTGTTTTTT. Translated, it gives CASSGKDATNEKLFF.

CDR3 region: CASRNRQGADTQYF. CDR3 nucleotide sequence: TGTGCCAGTAGAAATCGACAGGGAGCAGATACGCAGTATTTT. The chain joins TRBV19 to TRBJ2-3; TRBD1 agrees at 7 bases. The CDR3 runs 14 residues. V lost 6 bases and J lost 4; bases outside the gene matches: 7. Germline-derived CDR1 and CDR2 are LNHDA and SQIVND (reference sequence).

The chain links TRBV11-2 to TRBJ2-2; D gene uncertain. Germline loops: CDR1 SGHAT, CDR2 FQNNGV. This CDR3 has 12 amino acids. The germline V and J ends were trimmed by 5 bases and 2 bases, with 3 bases remaining between them. CDR3 sequence: CASSINTGELFF. The CDR3 DNA reads TGTGCCAGCAGCATAAACACCGGGGAGCTGTTTTTT.

The CDR3 bases are TGCGCCAGCAGCCAAGATAGGGCGGGAGGGCGAGCCGGGGAGCTGTTTTTT. The encoded protein is CASSQDRAGGRAGELFF. The chain combines TRBV4-3 with TRBJ2-2; 9 bases are a match to TRBD2. CDR3 length equals 17 residues. CDR1 is LGHNA and CDR2 is YSLEER in the germline V gene. V shed 0 bases and J 6 bases; nucleotides not matched to a gene: 8.

The chain has TRBV5-1 and TRBJ1-2, with 9 bases that match TRBD1. This CDR3 has 15 amino acids. CDR1 is SGHRS, CDR2 YFSETQ, per germline. V lost 0 bases to trimming and J lost 7 bases; unmatched junction nucleotides: 7. CDR3 amino acids: CASSLAIQGASGYTF. The DNA of the CDR3 is TGCGCCAGCAGCTTGGCCATACAGGGGGCAAGTGGCTACACCTTC.

This chain joins TRBV7-2 and TRBJ2-2, with 13 bases lining up with TRBD2. This CDR3 spans 18 amino acids. Germline loops: CDR1 SGHTA, CDR2 FQGNSA. Trimming at V came to 2 bases and at J to 7 bases, leaving 10 bases not matched to a gene. CDR3 protein: CASSLIATSGGQGGELFF. The CDR3 region has the DNA TGTGCCAGCAGCTTAATTGCGACTAGCGGGGGGCAAGGCGGGGAGCTGTTTTTT.

The chain joins TRBV9 to TRBJ2-7; D might be TRBD2 (7 bases). This CDR3 spans 15 amino acids. V lost 5 bases to trimming and J lost 0 bases, with 15 bases between them. Germline V CDR1 and CDR2: SGDLS, YYNGEE. Written as DNA, the CDR3 is TGTGCCAGCAGTCCCTGGGGGGGACACTCCTACGAGCAGTACTTC. As protein: CASSPWGGHSYEQYF. Full variable domain (remainder filled in from reference TRBV9 and TRBJ2-7): DSGVTQTPKHLITATGQRVTLRCSPRSGDLSVYWYQQSLDQGLQFLIQYYNGEERAKGNILERFSAQQFPDLHSELNLSSLELGDSALYFCASSPWGGHSYEQYFGPGTRLTVT.

V is TRBV28 and J is TRBJ2-7; tentatively, D is TRBD1 or TRBD2 (5 bases each). This CDR3 contains 14 residues. Germline values: CDR1 MDHEN, CDR2 SYDVKM. Trimming pared 6 bases from V and 5 bases from J, leaving 17 bases between. The CDR3 sequence is CASRTLGRVDEQYF. The DNA for the CDR3 is TGTGCCAGCAGGACTTTGGGGCGGGTTGACGAGCAGTACTTC.

The J gene is TRBJ1-5, the V gene TRBV2; D is undetermined. The V and J ends lost 7 bases and 2 bases respectively, with 15 bases between them. Germline V gene data show CDR1 as SNHLY and CDR2 as FYNNEI. There are 15 residues in the CDR3. This chain's CDR3 is CASNPTQRGNQPQHF. CDR3 sequence (DNA): TGTGCCAGCAACCCGACACAGAGGGGCAATCAGCCCCAGCATTTT.

The chain uses TRBV11-2 and TRBJ2-1; 10 nucleotides align to TRBD2. CDR1 and CDR2 (germline): SGHAT, FQNNGV. The length of the CDR3 is 16 residues. After removal of 0 bases from V and 9 bases from J, the junction contained 8 bases not matched to a gene. CDR3: CASSLEVSGGAPEQFF. In nucleotides, the CDR3 is TGTGCCAGCAGCTTAGAAGTCAGCGGGGGGGCCCCTGAGCAGTTCTTC.

This chain connects TRBV11-2 to TRBJ2-7; a possible D gene is TRBD1 (5 bases). Germline CDR1 and CDR2: SGHAT and FQNNGV. V dropped 5 bases and J dropped 0 bases, with 14 bases sitting between them. The CDR3 length is 15 residues. This chain's CDR3 is CASSPRQIASYEQYF. The CDR3 coding sequence is TGTGCCAGCAGCCCGAGACAGATCGCCTCCTACGAGCAGTACTTC.

The chain employs TRBV2 and TRBJ1-6; the D is unclear. The CDR3 is 14 amino acids. The V end was cut by 8 bases, the J end by 6 bases, with 14 bases between. Germline-derived CDR1 and CDR2 are SNHLY and FYNNEI. This chain's CDR3 is CASSRTGSNSPLHF. CDR3 coding DNA: TGTGCCAGCTCACGTACGGGGAGTAATTCACCCCTCCACTTT.

The chain joins TRBV10-2 to TRBJ2-7, with 8 nucleotides matching TRBD1. The CDR3 has 14 residues. In germline, CDR1 is WSHSY, CDR2 SAAADI. Trimming removed 8 bases from V and 2 bases from J; junction bases left unmatched: 8. CDR3 protein: CASLGQVGPYEQYF. The CDR3 coding sequence is TGCGCCAGCCTGGGACAGGTCGGACCCTACGAGCAGTACTTC.

V is TRBV6-1 and J is TRBJ1-2, with a weak D call TRBD1 (6 bases). Trimming shortened V by 8 bases and J by 4 bases, and 11 bases separated the two germline ends. In germline, CDR1 is MNHNS, CDR2 SASEGT. The CDR3 is 12 amino acids. CDR3 sequence reads: CASEGEFYGYTF. The CDR3 DNA follows: TGTGCCAGCGAGGGGGAATTCTATGGCTACACCTTC.

The rearrangement joins TRBV30 to TRBJ1-2; no reliable D call. Looked up from germline, CDR1 is GTSNPN and CDR2 is SVGIG (reference sequence). The CDR3 runs to 12 residues. Trimming cost V 3 bases and J 4 bases, with 9 bases left between them. In DNA form, the CDR3 reads TGTGCCTGGAGCGAAAGCTTCTATGGCTACACCTTC. This sequence encodes CAWSESFYGYTF.

The rearrangement links TRBV7-6 to TRBJ1-2; D gene unclear. Germline lookup yields CDR1 SGHVS and CDR2 FNYEAQ. V was trimmed by 0 bases and J by 8 bases, leaving 13 bases between them. The CDR3 runs 14 residues. The CDR3: CASSLAVGKGGYTF. The CDR3 DNA is TGTGCCAGCAGCTTAGCCGTGGGGAAGGGAGGCTACACCTTC.

The chain links TRBV6-5 to TRBJ1-3; TRBD1 matches 7 bases. Germline V gene sequence: CDR1 MNHEY, CDR2 SVGAGI. V was pared by 4 bases and J by 1 base, with 7 bases of the junction left unmatched. There are 16 residues in the CDR3. CDR3 in DNA: TGTGCCAGCAGTTCTAATCAGGGGGGGTCTGGAAACACCATATATTTT. Its translation: CASSSNQGGSGNTIYF.

The V and J genes are TRBV7-6 and TRBJ1-2; no firm D call. The CDR3 covers 15 residues. V was cut by 4 bases and J by 0 bases, with 12 bases left in between. Germline assignment: CDR1 SGHVS and CDR2 FNYEAQ. This chain's CDR3 is CASSSTENTNYGYTF. In DNA form, the CDR3 reads TGTGCCAGCAGCTCTACGGAGAATACTAACTATGGCTACACCTTC.

The chain couples TRBV15 to TRBJ1-2; D unresolved. Trimming removed 3 bases from V and 0 bases from J, with 14 bases in between. The CDR3 totals 16 residues. Germline V gives CDR1 LNHNV, CDR2 YYDKDF (reference sequence). CDR3 bases: TGTGCCACCAGCAGCGCAACCCTACTTGCTAACTATGGCTACACCTTC. Protein: CATSSATLLANYGYTF.

Only a few counts were recorded for this clone. The rearrangement joins TRBV7-9 to TRBJ2-3; the match to TRBD1 covers 12 bases. After removal of 6 bases from V and 3 bases from J, the junction contained 4 bases not matched to a gene. The length of the CDR3 is 15 residues. CDR1 and CDR2 from the germline V gene are SEHNR and FQNEAQ (reference sequence). CDR3 loop: CASSSGQGATDTQYF. The CDR3 nucleotides are TGTGCCAGCAGTTCGGGACAGGGGGCGACAGATACGCAGTATTTT.